Listed below are T cell receptor beta chains from one sample, sequenced in a study of identical twins. Via MiXCR, TCRdb re-called the 5' RACE reads, giving one row per CDR3 protein. The table has nearly 650,000 distinct CDR3 sequences, roughly 7.2% seen once. A further study also used this sample, focusing on yellow fever vaccine responses in identical twins.

Sequenced input: PBMCs. Receptor source: a woman aged 18-29 years in good health. The CDR3 runs from the conserved cysteine through the conserved F or W.

TRBV6-4	TRBJ2-2	CAGKCNCTGELFF
TRBV3-1	TRBJ1-1	CASRERSRNTEAFF
TRBV28	TRBJ1-2	CASSQTGTLYGYTF
TRBV19	TRBJ2-2	CASTTVNTGELFF
TRBV7-2	TRBJ1-1	CASSLVVGNTEAFF
TRBV14	TRBJ2-1	CASSHYGSSYNEQFF
TRBV4-1	TRBJ2-2	CASSQGLGAHGELFF
TRBV29-1	TRBJ2-5	CSVKHGAKETQYF
TRBV20-1	TRBJ2-5	CSAPPLAGAGETQYF
TRBV28	TRBJ2-3	CASSLSGSGSSDTQYF
TRBV9	TRBJ1-2	CASSGTEKTNYGYTF
TRBV18	TRBJ1-1	CASSPGSFRTEAFF
TRBV29-1	TRBJ2-1	CSVERGQGANNEQFF
TRBV5-1	TRBJ2-3	CASNSSALAGAESDTDTQYF
TRBV7-2	TRBJ1-3	CASSLEKPRSGNTIYF
TRBV4-1	TRBJ2-3	CASSQDPGATDTQYF
TRBV15	TRBJ2-1	CATSRDQTKQFF
TRBV20-1	TRBJ2-3	CSAKLAGDSTDTQYF
TRBV2	TRBJ2-5	CASKMTSGETQYF
TRBV12-3/TRBV12-4	TRBJ2-7	CASSSIAGDEQYF
TRBV6-1	TRBJ1-5	CASSPLEGRGSQHF
TRBV11-2	TRBJ1-2	CASSSTQGRVYGYTF
TRBV4-1	TRBJ2-4	CASSPRRDREDIQYF
TRBV7-9	TRBJ2-3	CASSSSGTPADTQYF
TRBV10-3	TRBJ1-1	CAISRIKNTEAFF
TRBV7-6	TRBJ1-2	CASSSSGAIGYTF